The clone carrying this T cell receptor (beta chain) was seen only once. The CDR3 has 10 amino acids. The V end was cut by 5 bases, the J end by 6 bases, with 7 bases between. Germline-derived CDR1 and CDR2 are DFQATT and SNEGSKA (reference sequence). The data were obtained in a study of CD8+ T cells in alopecia areata. Reverse transcription of extracted RNA yielded cDNA, which provided the sequencing template. Sequencing used immunoSEQ multiplex PCR; TCRdb keeps in-frame clones, though not all of them. Among 120,000 or so clones listed, less than 70% were seen once. The chain links TRBV20-1 to TRBJ2-5, with D uncertain. The source is a human donor in good health. Source material: CD4+ T cells sorted from blood. The CDR3: CSAGEQTQYF. The CDR3 nucleotides read TGCAGTGCTGGGGAACAGACCCAGTACTTC.